This entry lists 21 T cell receptor beta chains sequenced from one sample in a study of control samples from healthy donors and cancer patients. This table comes from immunoSEQ multiplex PCR, and its TCRdb copy is limited to in-frame clones, with some not included. The table includes 100,000 to 150,000 clones, about 90% detected once. Sequenced sample: blood. These receptors came from a man aged 55 to 69 in good health.

CDR3 region: CASSYSPRYYNSPLHF. CDR3 DNA: TGTGCCAGCAGTTATTCGCCCCGATATTATAATTCACCCCTCCACTTT. The chain combines TRBV2 with TRBJ1-6; unclear D gene. The V end was cut by 5 bases, the J end by 4 bases, with 15 bases between. The CDR3 is 16 amino acids. Germline loops: CDR1 SNHLY, CDR2 FYNNEI.

This clone has more than one count but fewer than ten. V and J are TRBV2 and TRBJ1-2; no firm D call. CDR1 and CDR2 from the germline V gene are SNHLY and FYNNEI. The CDR3 is 14 residues long. Trimming cost V 4 bases and J 2 bases, with 11 bases left between them. CDR3 sequence reads: CASSVLRTNYGYTF. Here the CDR3 DNA reads TGTGCCAGCAGTGTTCTGAGGACGAACTATGGCTACACCTTC.

The chain couples TRBV5-1 to TRBJ2-3, with D possibly being TRBD1 (7 bases). CDR3 length: 18 residues. The V end was cut by 0 bases, the J end by 2 bases, with 19 bases between. Germline assignment: CDR1 SGHRS and CDR2 YFSETQ. The CDR3: CASSLEAGGPVATDTQYF. DNA for the CDR3: TGCGCCAGCAGCTTGGAGGCAGGGGGGCCCGTAGCCACAGATACGCAGTATTTT.

The chain joins TRBV6-2 or TRBV6-3 to TRBJ2-1, with D perhaps TRBD1 or TRBD2 (5 bases each). The germline V gene encodes CDR1 MNHEY and CDR2 SVGEGT. V was shortened by 4 bases and J by 15 bases, with 22 bases between the two germline ends. This CDR3 has 14 residues. CDR3 DNA: TGTGCCAGCAGTTTCGGGGCCCGAAGTCAATTAGGGTTCTTC. As protein: CASSFGARSQLGFF.

The chain has TRBV4-3 and TRBJ1-4, with D possibly being TRBD1 (5 bases). The V end was cut by 0 bases, the J end by 1 base, with 9 bases between. The germline V gene has CDR1 LGHNA and CDR2 YSLEER. This CDR3 has 16 residues. The CDR3 DNA sequence: TGCGCCAGCAGCCAAGATAGAGGGGTAACTAATGAAAAACTGTTTTTT. This encodes CASSQDRGVTNEKLFF.

This chain links TRBV18 with TRBJ2-4, with TRBD1 identical over 7 bases. Trimming removed 4 bases from V and 0 bases from J; junction bases left unmatched: 9. CDR3 length: 17 amino acids. CDR1 is KGHSH and CDR2 is LQKENI in the germline V gene. The CDR3 coding sequence is TGTGCCAGCTCACAGGGGACAGCCATACTAGCCAAAAACATTCAGTACTTC. Its translation: CASSQGTAILAKNIQYF.

This clone has a single count. V and J are TRBV30 and TRBJ1-1, with D tentatively TRBD1 (5 bases). Deletions cut 4 bases from V and 1 base from J, with 13 bases between. Germline V gene lookup returns CDR1 GTSNPN and CDR2 SVGIG (reference sequence). The length of the CDR3 is 14 residues. DNA of the CDR3: TGTGCCTGGATGGGCCAGGGAAGGAACACTGAAGCTTTCTTT. It is translated as CAWMGQGRNTEAFF.

V usage is TRBV7-8 and J usage is TRBJ1-3; no firm D call. V was pared by 1 base and J by 0 bases, with 7 bases between. The CDR3 is 15 residues long. Germline V lookup: CDR1 SGHVS, CDR2 FQNEAQ. CDR3 sequence reads: CASSLEASSGNTIYF. As DNA, the CDR3 is TGTGCCAGCAGCTTAGAGGCCAGCTCTGGAAACACCATATATTTT.

The sample holds one count of this clone. V and J are TRBV7-2 and TRBJ1-2; 11 nucleotides align to TRBD1. After removal of 1 base from V and 8 bases from J, the junction contained 15 bases not matched to a gene. Germline V gives CDR1 SGHTA, CDR2 FQGNSA. The CDR3 runs 18 residues. The chain's CDR3 is CASSLGLLGGQGGRGYTF. As DNA, the CDR3 is TGTGCCAGCAGCTTAGGACTCCTAGGGGGACAGGGGGGTAGAGGCTACACCTTC.

The V and J genes are TRBV7-2 and TRBJ1-2, with TRBD1 matching 10 bases. This CDR3 comprises 14 residues. V dropped 1 base and J dropped 8; count of bases not matched to a gene: 4. Germline CDR1 is SGHTA and CDR2 is FQGNSA. In DNA, the CDR3 is TGTGCCAGCAGCTTAGGGACAGGGGGAAGCGGCTACACCTTC. It yields the protein CASSLGTGGSGYTF.

The chain has TRBV6-4 and TRBJ1-5; 7 bases map to TRBD1. The junction had 11 bases not matched to a gene; V was cut back by 6 bases and J by 6 bases. CDR1 and CDR2 (germline): MRHNA, SNTAGT. The CDR3 spans 15 residues. The DNA of the CDR3 is TGTGCCAGCAGAGACAGGGTACTATTGTCTCAGCCCCAGCATTTT. Amino acids: CASRDRVLLSQPQHF.

This clone was detected only a few times. The chain is built from TRBV13 and TRBJ1-1, with a possible D match to TRBD1 (5 bases). CDR3 length: 17 amino acids. Trimming removed 5 bases at V and 0 bases at J, with 19 bases between. Germline CDR1 and CDR2: PRHDT and FYEKMQ (reference sequence). The CDR3 DNA follows: TGTGCCAGCAGCCCGATAGGGGCAGGTGCTATGAACACTGAAGCTTTCTTT. This encodes CASSPIGAGAMNTEAFF.

This rearrangement joins TRBV3-1 (or the pseudogene TRBV3-2) to TRBJ1-1; possibly TRBD1 for D (6 bases). Trimming shortened V by 2 bases and J by 8 bases, and 9 bases separated the two germline ends. Germline lookup yields CDR1 LGHDT and CDR2 YNNKEL (reference sequence). The CDR3 has 12 residues. CDR3 coding DNA: TGTGCCAGCAGCCAAACGACAGGAGAAGCTTTCTTT. Encoded protein: CASSQTTGEAFF.

This chain uses TRBV7-9 with TRBJ1-2; D gene uncertain. Between the trimmed V and J ends, which lost 1 base and 7 bases, there was a span of 10 bases. The CDR3 runs 13 residues. From germline, CDR1 is SEHNR and CDR2 FQNEAQ (reference sequence). CDR3 DNA: TGTGCCAGCAGCTTAGTCACAGTGTCTGGCTACACCTTC. Amino acids: CASSLVTVSGYTF.

The chain employs TRBV5-1 and TRBJ2-2; 8 bases agree with TRBD1. This CDR3 is 16 amino acids long. The ends lost 0 bases at V and 7 bases at J; junction bases unmatched: 8. Per the germline V gene, CDR1 is SGHRS and CDR2 is YFSETQ. The CDR3 here is CASSLVTQGAGGELFF. CDR3 in DNA: TGCGCCAGCAGCTTGGTAACGCAGGGGGCAGGCGGGGAGCTGTTTTTT.

V gene TRBV19 combines with J gene TRBJ2-7; D possibly corresponds to TRBD1 (6 bases). V was pared by 5 bases and J by 6 bases, with 20 bases between. The germline V gene has CDR1 LNHDA and CDR2 SQIVND (reference sequence). This CDR3 is 15 amino acids long. The CDR3 spells CASSSQPTGYSEQYF. In nucleotides, the CDR3 is TGTGCCAGTAGTTCCCAACCTACAGGGTACTCCGAGCAGTACTTC.

The gene calls are TRBV6-5 and TRBJ1-4; perhaps TRBD1 as D (5 bases). Trimming stripped 0 bases from V and 3 bases from J, with 5 bases between. The CDR3 spans 14 residues. CDR1 is MNHEY and CDR2 is SVGAGI in the germline V gene. CDR3 in amino acids: CASSYSGANEKLFF. As DNA, the CDR3 is TGTGCCAGCAGTTACTCGGGGGCTAATGAAAAACTGTTTTTT.

This clone was seen once. The V and J genes are TRBV2 and TRBJ1-2; maybe TRBD1 (6 bases). There are 15 residues in the CDR3. Trimming left V 4 bases short and J 0 bases short, with 12 bases between. Germline V CDR1 and CDR2: SNHLY, FYNNEI. CDR3 in DNA: TGTGCCAGCAGTGGCCAGGGGACTCCTAACTATGGCTACACCTTC. It codes for CASSGQGTPNYGYTF.

The chain carries TRBV4-3 and TRBJ1-3; D unclear. V shed 1 base and J shed 2 bases, with 3 bases lying between them. The CDR3 spans 13 residues. Germline assignment: CDR1 LGHNA and CDR2 YSLEER. CDR3 in DNA: TGCGCCAGCAGCCAAGGAGCTGGAAACACCATATATTTT. It codes for CASSQGAGNTIYF.

The chain couples TRBV5-1 to TRBJ1-1, with 10 positions matching TRBD1. The ends lost 3 bases at V and 1 base at J; junction bases unmatched: 3. CDR3 length: 15 amino acids. The germline gives CDR1 SGHRS, CDR2 YFSETQ. The CDR3 loop reads CASSSGDRGNTEAFF. The CDR3 region has the DNA TGCGCCAGCAGCTCTGGGGACAGGGGGAACACTGAAGCTTTCTTT. The full variable domain, in which reference TRBV5-1 and TRBJ1-1 provide the parts outside the CDR3, is KAGVTQTPRYLIKTRGQQVTLSCSPISGHRSVSWYQQTPGQGLQFLFEYFSETQRNKGNFPGRFSGRQFSNSRSEMNVSTLELGDSALYLCASSSGDRGNTEAFFGQGTRLTVV.

The chain is built from TRBV28 and TRBJ1-2; D ambiguous. The CDR3 is made up of 12 amino acids. CDR1 is MDHEN, CDR2 SYDVKM, per germline. Trimming removed 5 bases at V and 0 bases at J, with 4 bases between. In DNA, the CDR3 is TGTGCCAGCAGTCAAGCTAACTATGGCTACACCTTC. This sequence encodes CASSQANYGYTF.